These T cell receptor beta chains were read from a single sample in a study of regulatory T cells in long-lasting Graves disease. TCRdb re-called the multiplex PCR reads with MiXCR, one entry per CDR3 protein. The repertoire holds just over 600,000 distinct CDR3 sequences, with 16% as singletons. The sample was also linked to a second study, of T cells in Graves' hyperthyroidism and ophthalmopathy.

The sequencing here drew on peripheral blood mononuclear cells (PBMCs), taken at new diagnosis, from a patient treated with antithyroid drugs. These receptors originate from a woman younger than 45 with Graves disease. Both conserved end residues are part of each CDR3. A D gene is named only where the DNA matches it firmly. Some rows mark clone size as missing; the rest say once, few, many or name a class of expanded clone.

>TRBV3-1|TRBJ1-1|NA|NA
TGTGCCAGCAGCCAAGAGACCCCGGGTACAGGATACACTGAAGCTTTCTTT
CASSQETPGTGYTEAFF
>TRBV27|TRBJ1-1|NA|NA
TGTGCCAGCAGGTTAGAATTCCGAGACACTGAAGCTTTCTTT
CASRLEFRDTEAFF
>TRBV6-1|TRBJ1-1|NA|NA
TGTGCCAGCAGTGGCATGGGTGAAGCTTTCTTT
CASSGMGEAFF
>TRBV5-4|TRBJ1-1|NA|NA
TGTGCCAGCAGCTTTTGGGGGAACACTGAAGCTTTCTTT
CASSFWGNTEAFF
>TRBV28|TRBJ2-5|NA|many
TGTGCCAGCACCACTCCAGAGAAAGCCCAAGAGACCCAGTACTTC
CASTTPEKAQETQYF
>TRBV7-8|TRBJ2-5|NA|few
TGTGCCAGTAACAGGGATGGAGAGACCCAGTACTTC
CASNRDGETQYF
>TRBV7-3|TRBJ2-7|NA|many
TGTGCCAGCAGCTTATACCTTGGGCCGGCCTACGAGCAGTACTTC
CASSLYLGPAYEQYF
>TRBV6-5|TRBJ2-6|NA|many
TGTGCCAGCAGTTATGGGCAGTTCAACTCTGGGGCCAACGTCCTGACTTTC
CASSYGQFNSGANVLTF
>TRBV11-2|TRBJ2-7|NA|NA
TGTGCCAGCAGCTCCGAGACAGGTACCTACGAGCAGTACTTC
CASSSETGTYEQYF
>TRBV19|TRBJ2-3|NA|NA
TGTGCCAGTATGGCGCTTGGCGCCACAGATACGCAGTATTTT
CASMALGATDTQYF
>TRBV7-2|TRBJ1-1|TRBD1|many
TGTGCCAGCACCAAGGGGGCTCTGAACACTGAAGCTTTCTTT
CASTKGALNTEAFF
>TRBV7-9|TRBJ1-2|NA|many
TGTGCCAGCAGCCCCGCCGGAATCCGAACCCACTATGGCTACACCTTC
CASSPAGIRTHYGYTF
>TRBV4-2|TRBJ1-1|NA|few
TGTGCCAGCAGCCAAGATCTTACGGGAGTTCGGACTGAAGCTTTCTTT
CASSQDLTGVRTEAFF
>TRBV15|TRBJ1-1|TRBD1|many
TGTGCCACAAGTTTTACAGGGGCCACTGAAGCTTTCTTT
CATSFTGATEAFF
>TRBV20-1|TRBJ1-4|NA|NA
TGCAGTGCTACAGGTCGCGAGGAAAAACTGTTTTTT
CSATGREEKLFF
>TRBV12-3/TRBV12-4|TRBJ2-7|NA|few
TGTGCCAGCAGTTTGGAGCACAGGGCCTACGAGCAGTACTTC
CASSLEHRAYEQYF
>TRBV28|TRBJ1-5|NA|few
TGTGCCACCCGCCGGGGGGGCAATCAGCCCCAGCATTTT
CATRRGGNQPQHF
>TRBV3-1|TRBJ1-6|NA|NA
TGTGCCAGCAGCACCCGACAGGTGTCACCCCTCCACTTT
CASSTRQVSPLHF
>TRBV7-9|TRBJ2-1|NA|NA
TGTGCCAGCACAGTGGGCTCCTACAATGAGCAGTTCTTC
CASTVGSYNEQFF
>TRBV20-1|TRBJ2-1|TRBD2|many
TGCAGTGCCGAGGGACTAGTCGGTAATGAGCAGTTCTTC
CSAEGLVGNEQFF
>TRBV18|TRBJ2-7|NA|NA
TGTGCCAGCTCACCGACTTCCCACTCCTACGAGCAGTACTTC
CASSPTSHSYEQYF
>TRBV10-3|TRBJ1-5|TRBD1|NA
TGTGCCGGCAGTAAGGGGGCTAATCAGCCCCAGCATTTT
CAGSKGANQPQHF
>TRBV10-3|TRBJ2-7|TRBD2|NA
TGTGCCATCAAGGACTACGAGGGAGGGGACCCCTACGAGCAGTACTTC
CAIKDYEGGDPYEQYF
>TRBV7-9|TRBJ2-3|NA|many
TGTGCCAGTAGTCATGGAGATACGCAGTATTTT
CASSHGDTQYF
>TRBV5-1|TRBJ2-7|NA|many
TGCGCCAGCAGCCTGCTTCCGGGACCCAGGTGGGAGCAGTACTTC
CASSLLPGPRWEQYF
>TRBV7-8|TRBJ2-7|NA|many
TGTGCCAGCAGCCCGGACCTATCCATCTCCTACGAGCAGTACTTC
CASSPDLSISYEQYF
>TRBV9|TRBJ2-1|NA|NA
TGTGCCAGCAGCGCAGGGGGGGGAAGGGATGAGCAGTTCTTC
CASSAGGGRDEQFF
>TRBV30|TRBJ2-7|TRBD2|NA
TGTGCCTGGGCTAAGGGACTAGCGTTTTCCTACGAGCAGTACTTC
CAWAKGLAFSYEQYF
>TRBV12-5|TRBJ2-2|NA|many
TGTGCTAGTGGTTTGTCCCACACCGGGGAGCTGTTTTTT
CASGLSHTGELFF
>TRBV29-1|TRBJ1-4|NA|NA
TGCAGCGCCTATCCAGAGAACTCGAATGAAAAACTGTTTTTT
CSAYPENSNEKLFF
>TRBV7-2|TRBJ1-1|NA|NA
TGTGCCAGCAGCGCCGACGGCTACACTGAAGCTTTCTTT
CASSADGYTEAFF
>TRBV11-2|TRBJ2-5|TRBD2|many
TGTGCCAGCAGCTGGGGGGGAGCGGGAGGGCAGTACTTC
CASSWGGAGGQYF
>TRBV19|TRBJ1-6|NA|few
TGTGCCAGTAGTATGGGGTCTAATTCACCCCTCCACTTT
CASSMGSNSPLHF
>TRBV19|TRBJ1-2|TRBD1|many
TGTGCCAGTAGGACGGGACAGAGAAGCCTTGGCTACACCTTC
CASRTGQRSLGYTF
>TRBV6-1|TRBJ1-2|TRBD1|many
TGTGCCAGCAGTGGTACCGGGACAGGGGATGGCTACACCTTC
CASSGTGTGDGYTF
>TRBV3-1|TRBJ1-3|NA|many
TGTGCCAGCAGCTCCTTCCGGGACACCATATATTTT
CASSSFRDTIYF
>TRBV6-1|TRBJ1-5|TRBD1|few
TGTGCCAGCAGTGCAAGGGACAGTATGAATAGCAATCAGCCCCAGCATTTT
CASSARDSMNSNQPQHF
>TRBV13|TRBJ2-5|TRBD2|NA
TGTGCCAGCAGCTTAGCGCGGGAGGGCCTAATTATGGAGACCCAGTACTTC
CASSLAREGLIMETQYF
>TRBV11-3|TRBJ1-1|TRBD1|many
TGTGCCAGCAGCTTATGGGACAGCACTGAAGCTTTCTTT
CASSLWDSTEAFF
>TRBV5-1|TRBJ1-5|NA|few
TGCGCCAGCAGCTTGGGGGTTCAGGCGCCTCATCAGCCCCAGCATTTT
CASSLGVQAPHQPQHF
>TRBV20-1|TRBJ2-2|TRBD1|NA
TGCAGTGCTAGAGGAGGGGGCTCGTTCGGGGAGCTGTTTTTT
CSARGGGSFGELFF
>TRBV19|TRBJ2-1|NA|NA
TGTGCCAGTAGTATGTCCCTAGCCAATGAGCAGTTCTTC
CASSMSLANEQFF
>TRBV27|TRBJ2-3|TRBD2|few
TGTGCCACCCGATGGACTAGCAGGATGGGCACAGATACGCAGTATTTT
CATRWTSRMGTDTQYF
>TRBV2|TRBJ2-7|NA|NA
TGTGCCAGCAAGGTGGAGCTACCCTACGAGCAGTACTTC
CASKVELPYEQYF
>TRBV20-1|TRBJ2-7|NA|few
TGCAGTGCTAGGAGGTCCTACGAGCAGTACTTC
CSARRSYEQYF
>TRBV5-1|TRBJ2-7|NA|NA
TGCGTCGGCCGCCAGGGACCGACCTACGAGCAGTACTTC
CVGRQGPTYEQYF
>TRBV28|TRBJ2-7|NA|many
TGTGCCAGCAGTCCTCCGGGACCCCCGGGCGAGCAGTACTTC
CASSPPGPPGEQYF
>TRBV25-1|TRBJ2-4|NA|few
TGTGCCAGCAGTCTCCTCGACAAAAACATTCAGTACTTC
CASSLLDKNIQYF
>TRBV18|TRBJ2-7|TRBD1|NA
TGTGCCAGCTCACCTAAGACAGGGAATTTCGGCGAGCAGTACTTC
CASSPKTGNFGEQYF
>TRBV12-3/TRBV12-4|TRBJ1-5|TRBD1|many
TGTGCCAGCAGTTTGGGGGACAGGCGGCGCAATCAGCCCCAGCATTTT
CASSLGDRRRNQPQHF
>TRBV13|TRBJ1-2|TRBD1|many
TGTGCCAGCAGCCCCCGGGACAGTCACTACACCTTC
CASSPRDSHYTF